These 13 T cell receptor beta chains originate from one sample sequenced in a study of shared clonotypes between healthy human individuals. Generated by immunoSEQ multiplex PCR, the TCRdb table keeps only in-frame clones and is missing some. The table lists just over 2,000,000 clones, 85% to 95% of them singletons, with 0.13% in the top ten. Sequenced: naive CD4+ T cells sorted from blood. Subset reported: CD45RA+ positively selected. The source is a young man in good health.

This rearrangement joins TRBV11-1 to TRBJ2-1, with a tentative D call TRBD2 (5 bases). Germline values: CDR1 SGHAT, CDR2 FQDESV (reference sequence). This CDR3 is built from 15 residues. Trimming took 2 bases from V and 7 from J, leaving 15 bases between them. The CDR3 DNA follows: TGTGCCAGCAGCTTATTAACAACGGGGTGGAATGAGCAGTTCTTC. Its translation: CASSLLTTGWNEQFF.

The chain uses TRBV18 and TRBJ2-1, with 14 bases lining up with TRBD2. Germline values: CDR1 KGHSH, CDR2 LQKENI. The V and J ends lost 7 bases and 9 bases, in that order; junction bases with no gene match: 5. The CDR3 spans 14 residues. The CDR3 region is CASYETSGRAEQFF. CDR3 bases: TGTGCCAGCTATGAGACTAGCGGGAGGGCTGAGCAGTTCTTC. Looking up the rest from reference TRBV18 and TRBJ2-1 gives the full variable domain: NAGVMQNPRHLVRRRGQEARLRCSPMKGHSHVYWYRQLPEEGLKFMVYLQKENIIDESGMPKERFSAEFPKEGPSILRIQQVVRGDSAAYFCASYETSGRAEQFFGPGTRLTVL.

CDR3 sequence: CASSLVRDLQYF. CDR3 bases: TGTGCCAGCAGCTTAGTCAGGGATCTTCAGTACTTC. This chain connects TRBV7-2 to TRBJ2-4, with a weak D call TRBD1 (5 bases). CDR3 length: 12 residues. The germline CDR1 and CDR2 sequences are SGHTA and FQGNSA. V shed 1 base and J shed 11 bases, with 9 bases lying between them.

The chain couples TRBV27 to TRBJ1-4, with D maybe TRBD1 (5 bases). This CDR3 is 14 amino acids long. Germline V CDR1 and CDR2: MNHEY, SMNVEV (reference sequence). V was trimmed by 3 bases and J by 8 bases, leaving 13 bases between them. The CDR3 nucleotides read TGTGCCAGCAGTTTCCTAGGGGTAGGCGAAAAACTGTTTTTT. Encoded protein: CASSFLGVGEKLFF.

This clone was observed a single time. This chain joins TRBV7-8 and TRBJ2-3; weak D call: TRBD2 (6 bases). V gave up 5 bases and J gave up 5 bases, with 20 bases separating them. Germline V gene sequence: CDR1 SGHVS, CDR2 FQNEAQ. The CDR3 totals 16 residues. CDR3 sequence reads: CASSPSVGYRQDTQYF. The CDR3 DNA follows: TGTGCCAGCAGCCCTAGCGTGGGTTATCGGCAAGATACGCAGTATTTT.

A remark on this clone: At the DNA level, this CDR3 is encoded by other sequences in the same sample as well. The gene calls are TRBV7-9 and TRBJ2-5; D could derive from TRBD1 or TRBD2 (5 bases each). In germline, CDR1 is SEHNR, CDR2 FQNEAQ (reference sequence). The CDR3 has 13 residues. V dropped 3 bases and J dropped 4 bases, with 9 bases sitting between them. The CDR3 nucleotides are TGTGCCAGCAGCTTGGGGGTATTAGAGACCCAGTACTTC. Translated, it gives CASSLGVLETQYF.

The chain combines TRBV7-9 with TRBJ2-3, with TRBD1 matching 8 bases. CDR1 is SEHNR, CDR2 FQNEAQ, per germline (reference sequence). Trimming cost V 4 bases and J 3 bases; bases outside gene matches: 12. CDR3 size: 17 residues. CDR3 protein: CASSSDREWDWTDTQYF. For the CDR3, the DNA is TGTGCCAGCAGCTCGGACAGGGAATGGGATTGGACAGATACGCAGTATTTT.

As DNA, the CDR3 is TGTGCCAGCAGCTTAGGTGGATCCCGAGACTCCTCACCCCTCCACTTT. Amino acids: CASSLGGSRDSSPLHF. The chain links TRBV7-9 to TRBJ1-6; the D is unclear. Germline CDR1 is SEHNR and CDR2 is FQNEAQ (reference sequence). The CDR3 spans 16 residues. V was clipped by 1 base and J by 10 bases, with 17 bases between them.

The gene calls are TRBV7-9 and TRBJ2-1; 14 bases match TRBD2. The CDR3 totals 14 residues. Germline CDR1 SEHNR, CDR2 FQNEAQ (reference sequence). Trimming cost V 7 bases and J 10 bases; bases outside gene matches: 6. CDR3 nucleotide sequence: TGTGCCAGCACCCTTGGACTAGCGGGGGGCGAGCAGTTCTTC. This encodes CASTLGLAGGEQFF.

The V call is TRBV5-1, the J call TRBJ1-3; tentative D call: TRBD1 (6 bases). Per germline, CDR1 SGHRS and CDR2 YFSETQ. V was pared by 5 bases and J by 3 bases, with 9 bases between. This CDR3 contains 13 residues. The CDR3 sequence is CASSWDIGNTIYF. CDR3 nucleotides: TGCGCCAGCAGTTGGGACATTGGAAACACCATATATTTT.

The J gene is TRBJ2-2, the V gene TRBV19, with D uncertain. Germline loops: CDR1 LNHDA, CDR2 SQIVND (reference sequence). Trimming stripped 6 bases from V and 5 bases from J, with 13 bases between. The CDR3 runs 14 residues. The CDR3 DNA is TGTGCCAGTAGAGTGAAGAGACAAACCGGGGAGCTGTTTTTT. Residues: CASRVKRQTGELFF.

The CDR3 spells CASSEQGAGNTIYF. As DNA, the CDR3 is TGTGCCAGTAGTGAACAGGGGGCTGGAAACACCATATATTTT. The J gene is TRBJ1-3, the V gene TRBV19, with TRBD1 matching over 8 bases. Trimming took 5 bases from V and 2 from J; bases not matched to a gene: 2. In germline, CDR1 is LNHDA, CDR2 SQIVND (reference sequence). This CDR3 region has 14 residues.

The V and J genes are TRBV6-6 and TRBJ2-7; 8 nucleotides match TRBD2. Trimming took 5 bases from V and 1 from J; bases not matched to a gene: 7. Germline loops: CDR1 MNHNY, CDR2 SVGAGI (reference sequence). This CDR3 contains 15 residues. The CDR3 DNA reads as TGTGCCAGCAGTACCAAAGCGGGAGCGTCCTACGAGCAGTACTTC. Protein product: CASSTKAGASYEQYF.